This record concerns one T cell receptor (beta chain) sequence. Its antigen is unknown. Trimming took 3 bases from V and 8 from J; bases not matched to a gene: 8. The V gene's germline CDR1 is SQVTM and CDR2 ANQGSEA. CDR3 length equals 13 residues. The record originates from a study of cytomegalovirus exposure and HLA in healthy donors. Overall study results and limits: Subsequent analysis revealed that first-cohort TCR clusters tended to co-occur in the 100 to 150 validation repertoires.

While the first cohort had 650 to 850 subjects, the donors belonged to the separate validation cohort of over a hundred subjects. Sequencing used immunoSEQ multiplex PCR; TCRdb keeps in-frame clones, though not all of them. The top ten clones hold 1% to 1.2% of a sample with about 220,000 clones, 85% to 95% of them seen once. This chain joins TRBV29-1 and TRBJ1-2; 8 nucleotides match TRBD1. The sample comprised PBMCs. This TCR derives from a woman under 30 in good health and CMV-seronegative. CDR3 nucleotide sequence: TGCAGCGTTGATACCGACAGGGGTGACGGCTACACCTTC. Translating gives CSVDTDRGDGYTF.